This T cell receptor (beta chain) was observed in a study of blood T cell repertoires in COVID-19. Study summary: PBMCs, B-cell-depleted T cells, or T cells were the source of the cDNA or gDNA that made up the material.

V lost 1 base to trimming and J lost 1 base; unmatched junction nucleotides: 3. Germline assignment: CDR1 MGHRA and CDR2 YSYEKL. This CDR3 region has 15 residues. On this clone itself: Other DNA variants within this sample encode the same CDR3.

In the authors' workflow: Reference gene primer amplification in the assay estimated nucleated cell counts. TCRdb's table, derived via immunoSEQ multiplex PCR, lists solely in-frame clones and lacks some. The DNA was the basis for D and trimming; V, J and clone size are from that table. The data show roughly 410,000 clones, more than 70% seen once. Sequencing was done on a sample of peripheral blood. This TCR came from a woman aged 55-70 years with COVID-19, enrolled during active disease. V is TRBV4-1 and J is TRBJ2-7, with TRBD2 matching over 8 bases. The CDR3 coding sequence is TGCGCCAGCAGCCAAGGGTTAGCGGGATCCTACGAGCAGTACTTC. Translating it yields CASSQGLAGSYEQYF.